Listed here are 17 T cell receptor beta chains from one sample, sequenced in a study of shared clonotypes between healthy human individuals (dated by TCRdb to 2019 to 2021). The library was generated by the immunoSEQ multiplex PCR assay. Entries here come from immuneACCESS through TCRdb and include only in-frame sequences with V and J called. Some clones fail to appear in such tables; in the studies checked, an unresolved V gene covers under half of the shortfall, and the cause of the remainder is unknown. Present in this sample are about 460,000 clones, around 77% of which were seen just once. The ten biggest clones cover approximately 12% of the sample. Source material: PBMCs. These receptors were collected from a woman aged 40 to 55 in good health. Some clones in this sample may be carry-over from other donors' samples.

This chain links TRBV4-1 with TRBJ1-1; D is undetermined. CDR3 size: 16 residues. Germline V gives CDR1 MGHRA, CDR2 YSYEKL. The V end lost 1 base, the J end lost 2 bases, and 14 bases lay between the germline ends. CDR3 in amino acids: CASSQGPGRGNTEAFF. As DNA, the CDR3 is TGCGCCAGCAGCCAAGGGCCCGGGAGAGGAAACACTGAAGCTTTCTTT.

This chain uses TRBV28 with TRBJ2-2, with D possibly TRBD2 on 6 matching bases. Germline V gene lookup returns CDR1 MDHEN and CDR2 SYDVKM. Trimming left V 4 bases short and J 4 bases short, with 13 bases between. The CDR3 is made up of 15 amino acids. CDR3 in amino acids: CASSSGEASTGELFF. The CDR3 coding sequence is TGTGCCAGCAGTTCTGGGGAGGCGAGCACCGGGGAGCTGTTTTTT. Using reference TRBV28 and TRBJ2-2 for the parts outside the CDR3, the full variable domain is DVKVTQSSRYLVKRTGEKVFLECVQDMDHENMFWYRQDPGLGLRLIYFSYDVKMKEKGDIPEGYSVSREKKERFSLILESASTNQTSMYLCASSSGEASTGELFFGEGSRLTVL.

With regard to this clone: A read error may explain this, as a much larger clone is one base away. The J gene is TRBJ2-7, the V gene TRBV7-2; 7 bases match TRBD1. The CDR3 totals 13 residues. Germline V gene lookup returns CDR1 SGHTA and CDR2 FQGNSA. V lost 3 bases and J lost 2; bases outside the gene matches: 1. The CDR3 DNA is TGTGCCAGCAGCTTCGGACAGGCCTACGAGCAGTACTTC. It specifies CASSFGQAYEQYF.

A remark on this clone: A much larger clone lies a single base off, so this may be a read error. In DNA form, the CDR3 reads TGTGCCAGTTCCAGGGGCGGGGGCTCCTACGAGCAGTACTTC. It specifies CASSRGGGSYEQYF. This chain connects TRBV7-2 to TRBJ2-7, with D possibly being TRBD2 (7 bases). Trimming shortened V by 9 bases and J by 0 bases, and 15 bases separated the two germline ends. This CDR3 has 14 amino acids. The germline CDR1 and CDR2 sequences are SGHTA and FQGNSA.

The rearrangement uses TRBV6-6 and TRBJ1-2; the D is unclear. This CDR3 is 11 amino acids long. Per the germline V gene, CDR1 is MNHNY and CDR2 is SVGAGI (reference sequence). V was cut by 7 bases and J by 6 bases, with 9 bases left in between. The CDR3: CASTAGDGYTF. The DNA for the CDR3 is TGTGCCAGCACCGCCGGGGATGGCTACACCTTC.

The chain carries TRBV7-8 and TRBJ2-1, with 9 bases fitting TRBD2. The CDR3 spans 20 residues. Per germline, CDR1 SGHVS and CDR2 FQNEAQ. V was clipped by 0 bases and J by 0 bases; unmatched bases: 12. The DNA of the CDR3 is TGTGCCAGCAGCTTAGCGCGGCTAGCGGGAAGGGGGTTCTCCTACAATGAGCAGTTCTTC. It yields the protein CASSLARLAGRGFSYNEQFF.

The rearrangement uses TRBV2 and TRBJ1-2; tentative D call: TRBD1 (6 bases). CDR1 is SNHLY, CDR2 FYNNEI, per germline. V was clipped by 6 bases and J by 2 bases, with 16 bases between them. This CDR3 has 15 amino acids. In DNA, the CDR3 is TGTGCCAGCAGAGAGACCAGGGGTCTGAACTATGGCTACACCTTC. Amino acid sequence: CASRETRGLNYGYTF. Complete variable domain (other parts from reference TRBV2 and TRBJ1-2): EPEVTQTPSHQVTQMGQEVILRCVPISNHLYFYWYRQILGQKVEFLVSFYNNEISEKSEIFDDQFSVERPDGSNFTLKIRSTKLEDSAMYFCASRETRGLNYGYTFGSGTRLTVV.

This sequence joins TRBV29-1 and TRBJ1-1; no firm D call. CDR1 SQVTM and CDR2 ANQGSEA come from the germline V gene. The CDR3 length is 13 residues. V lost 1 base, J lost 0 bases, and 6 bases lay in between. CDR3 region: CSVEGRLNTEAFF. Written as DNA, the CDR3 is TGCAGCGTTGAAGGACGACTGAACACTGAAGCTTTCTTT.

The chain combines TRBV7-2 with TRBJ1-4; D call uncertain. This CDR3 comprises 16 residues. Trimming removed 4 bases from V and 2 bases from J, with 14 bases in between. Germline V gene sequence: CDR1 SGHTA, CDR2 FQGNSA. CDR3 DNA: TGTGCCAGCAGCTCAACATATGGGGTTACTAATGAAAAACTGTTTTTT. It yields the protein CASSSTYGVTNEKLFF. Drawing the rest from reference TRBV7-2 and TRBJ1-4, the complete variable domain is GAGVSQSPSNKVTEKGKDVELRCDPISGHTALYWYRQSLGQGLEFLIYFQGNSAPDKSGLPSDRFSAERTGGSVSTLTIQRTQQEDSAVYLCASSSTYGVTNEKLFFGSGTQLSVL.

In the case of this clone: Only one base separates this from a far larger clonotype, so it likely reflects a read error. The chain joins TRBV9 to TRBJ1-5; a possible D gene is TRBD1 (6 bases). Trimming left V 4 bases short and J 6 bases short, with 14 bases between. Germline V gives CDR1 SGDLS, CDR2 YYNGEE. This CDR3 contains 14 residues. The CDR3 protein is CASSPQGNLQPQHF. Written as DNA, the CDR3 is TGTGCCAGCAGCCCCCAGGGGAACCTTCAGCCCCAGCATTTT.

With regard to this clone: The sample holds other DNA sequences that translate to the same CDR3. The genes are TRBV6-1 and TRBJ2-3; D gene unclear. The CDR3 totals 12 residues. V was pared by 6 bases and J by 2 bases, with 6 bases between. Germline assignment: CDR1 MNHNS and CDR2 SASEGT. The chain's CDR3 is CASSGTTDTQYF. DNA of the CDR3: TGTGCCAGCAGCGGTACCACAGATACGCAGTATTTT.

For this clone: This clone may be a read error of a much larger clone one base away. CDR3 loop: CASSVQGGLNAGELFF. As DNA, the CDR3 is TGTGCCAGCAGCGTACAGGGAGGGTTGAACGCCGGGGAGCTGTTTTTT. The chain uses TRBV7-6 and TRBJ2-2; TRBD2 is a possible D gene (7 bases). CDR1 SGHVS and CDR2 FNYEAQ come from the germline V gene. This CDR3 has 16 residues.

The chain is built from TRBV14 and TRBJ2-5; D might be TRBD1 or TRBD2, each matching 5 bases. The J call may be faulty, since TRBJ2-7 better matches the DNA end. The germline V gene has CDR1 SGHDN and CDR2 FVKESK. This CDR3 has 14 residues. CDR3: CASSQEWGSYEQYF. The CDR3 DNA is TGTGCCAGCAGCCAAGAATGGGGGTCCTACGAGCAGTACTTC.

The chain links TRBV9 to TRBJ2-1, with D maybe TRBD2 (5 bases). The CDR3 contains 15 residues. V was shortened by 1 base and J by 4 bases, with 12 bases between the two germline ends. In germline, CDR1 is SGDLS, CDR2 YYNGEE. The CDR3 bases are TGTGCCAGCAGCGTATCCCTAGCAGATTACAATGAGCAGTTCTTC. Translated: CASSVSLADYNEQFF.

The V gene is TRBV29-1, the J gene TRBJ2-5, with 9 bases identical to TRBD1. In germline, CDR1 is SQVTM, CDR2 ANQGSEA. The CDR3 length is 14 residues. Germline trimming cut 6 bases from V and 5 bases from J; bases unmatched to any gene: 10. CDR3: CSVDPQGQGETQYF. The CDR3 DNA reads as TGCAGCGTCGACCCGCAGGGACAGGGTGAGACCCAGTACTTC.

CDR3 region: CSVEFGRAAETQYF. Here the CDR3 DNA reads TGCAGCGTTGAGTTCGGGAGGGCCGCTGAGACCCAGTACTTC. This chain joins TRBV29-1 and TRBJ2-5, with 8 bases matching TRBD2. V shed 3 bases and J 5 bases; nucleotides not matched to a gene: 8. Per germline, CDR1 SQVTM and CDR2 ANQGSEA. The CDR3 consists of 14 residues.

The chain uses TRBV30 and TRBJ1-2; D call uncertain. From germline, CDR1 is GTSNPN and CDR2 SVGIG (reference sequence). Trimming took off 5 bases at V and 5 bases at J, with 15 bases between the two ends. The CDR3 extends over 13 amino acids. This CDR3 is CAWRSASIYGYTF. CDR3 sequence (DNA): TGTGCCTGGCGTTCCGCGTCGATTTATGGCTACACCTTC.